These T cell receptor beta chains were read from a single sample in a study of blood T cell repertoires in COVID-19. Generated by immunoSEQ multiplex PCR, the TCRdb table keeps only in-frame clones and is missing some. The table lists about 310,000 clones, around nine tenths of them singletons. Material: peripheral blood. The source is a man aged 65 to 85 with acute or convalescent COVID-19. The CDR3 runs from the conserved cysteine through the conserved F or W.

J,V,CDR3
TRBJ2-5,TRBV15,CATSRGITSGGAEETQYF
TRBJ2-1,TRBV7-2,CASSSTPQGAGQFF
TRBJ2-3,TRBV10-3,CAISDFVGTDTQYF
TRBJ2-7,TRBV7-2,CASSLANRGEQYF
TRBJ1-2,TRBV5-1,CASSLVSGGNYGYTF
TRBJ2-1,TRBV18,CASSLGLAGGDEQFF
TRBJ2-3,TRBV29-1,CSAVQGGEGDTQYF
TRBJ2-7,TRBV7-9,CASSLGLDRDEQYF
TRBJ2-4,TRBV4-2,CASSQPGGTVAKNIQYF
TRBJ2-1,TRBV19,CASSSGLVSHEQFF
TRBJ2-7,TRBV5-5,CASSLTAGTTYF
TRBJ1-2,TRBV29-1,CSVEYGYGYTF
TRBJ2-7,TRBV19,CASSRSRDFSSYEQYF
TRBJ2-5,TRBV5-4,CASSLGPQGPQETQYF
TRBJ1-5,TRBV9,CASSANVGRDQPQHF
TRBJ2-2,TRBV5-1,CASSPTTNTGELFF
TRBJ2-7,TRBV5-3,CARSLASRLTGYNEQYF
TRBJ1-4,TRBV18,CASSPLLPGNEKLFF
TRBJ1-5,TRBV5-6,CASSISSNQPQHF
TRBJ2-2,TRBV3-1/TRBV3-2,CASSQDMASGGELFF
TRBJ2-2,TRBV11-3,CASSSRTGRLAGTGELFF
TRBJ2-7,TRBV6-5,CASRDRFLYEQYF
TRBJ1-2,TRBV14,CASSQVPERGYTF
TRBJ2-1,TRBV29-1,CSAGGASYNEQFF
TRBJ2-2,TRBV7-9,CASSLGAGELFF
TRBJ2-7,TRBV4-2,CASSPDDMYEQYF
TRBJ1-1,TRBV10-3,CAISESTGENTEAFF
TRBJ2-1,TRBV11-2,CASSSAGSYNEQFF
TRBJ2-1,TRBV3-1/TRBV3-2,CASSQDGTGTSGMSSYNEQFF
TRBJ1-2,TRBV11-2,CASTFDRNYGYTF
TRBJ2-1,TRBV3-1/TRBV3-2,CASSQVSRGEQFF
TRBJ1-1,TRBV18,CASSPQEVLTEAFF
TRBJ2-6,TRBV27,CASSLALAGRYSGANVLTF
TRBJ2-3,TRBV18,CASSPDTGVNTDTQYF
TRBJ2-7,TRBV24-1,CATSEAGGTYEQYF
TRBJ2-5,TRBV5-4,CASTAGAGAKETQYF
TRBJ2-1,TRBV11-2,CASSLAPTSRNEQFF
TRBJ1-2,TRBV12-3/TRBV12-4,CASRRGGAKGYTF
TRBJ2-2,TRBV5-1,CASSSTGAGGPAGELFF
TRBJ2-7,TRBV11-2,CASTPGGSYEQYF
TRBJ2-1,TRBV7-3,CASSQQGFGEQFF
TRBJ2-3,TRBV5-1,CASRLLAGPTDTQYF
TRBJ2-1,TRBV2,CASSDLTGTSGDEQFF
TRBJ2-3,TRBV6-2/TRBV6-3,CASSFYTDTQYF
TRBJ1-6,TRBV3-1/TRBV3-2,CASSQVLANSPLHF
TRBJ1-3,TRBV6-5,CASSPGSSGGNTIYF
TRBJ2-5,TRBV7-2,CASSLVQETQYF
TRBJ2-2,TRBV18,CASSQSGGGDTGELFF
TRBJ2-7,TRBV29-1,CSAETDIYEQYF
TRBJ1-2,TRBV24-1,CATSDPRTGDIYGYTF
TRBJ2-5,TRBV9,CASSLTGGWEETQYF
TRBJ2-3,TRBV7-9,CASSLGLTSGVSDTQYF
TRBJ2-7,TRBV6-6,CASSYSAGGPPEQYF
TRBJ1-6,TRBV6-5,CASSYSGQGNSPLHF
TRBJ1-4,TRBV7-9,CASSLGGGAQKLFF